This TCR beta chain stems from a study of blood T cell repertoires in COVID-19. Whole-study context: Specimens from acute and convalescent COVID-19 originated in the United States, Italy and Spain. Sources were T cells, B-cell-depleted T cells, or PBMCs; the material itself was cDNA or gDNA.

In the authors' methods: By means of reference gene primer amplification, nucleated cell counts were estimated. Generated by immunoSEQ multiplex PCR, the TCRdb table keeps only in-frame clones and is missing some. The DNA gave D and trimming, while V, J and clone size come from that table. The top ten clones hold 1.5% to 2% of a sample with under 110,000 clones, roughly 85% of them seen once. The germline CDR1 and CDR2 sequences are SNHLY and FYNNEI. J gave up 5 bases and V 6 bases, and 8 bases lay outside the gene matches. The CDR3 has 15 residues. Sequences were obtained from peripheral blood. The gene calls are TRBV2 and TRBJ1-1, with 11 positions matching TRBD1. This receptor was identified in a woman in her sixties or seventies with active or convalescent COVID-19. The CDR3 DNA follows: TGTGCCAGCAGACAAACCGGGACAGGGGGTACTGAAGCTTTCTTT. It codes for CASRQTGTGGTEAFF. Full variable domain (outside the CDR3, taken from reference TRBV2 and TRBJ1-1): EPEVTQTPSHQVTQMGQEVILRCVPISNHLYFYWYRQILGQKVEFLVSFYNNEISEKSEIFDDQFSVERPDGSNFTLKIRSTKLEDSAMYFCASRQTGTGGTEAFFGQGTRLTVV.